Listed here are 24 T cell receptor beta chains from one sample, sequenced in a study of T cells in Graves' hyperthyroidism and ophthalmopathy. Using RNA transcripts as the source, TCR beta CDR3 regions were amplified. TCR CDR3 regions were first amplified by RT-PCR with HTBI primers. TCRdb independently ran MiXCR on the multiplex PCR reads; one entry per CDR3 protein. Of fewer than 650,000 distinct CDR3 sequences in the sample, 35% to 50% were seen once. Input material: peripheral blood or thyroid tissue (not recorded which). The receptor set was obtained from an adult woman with Graves' disease, either hyperthyroidism or ophthalmopathy (not recorded which).

The chain combines TRBV20-1 with TRBJ1-6; D gene uncertain. V was shortened by 5 bases and J by 11 bases, with 4 bases between the two germline ends. The CDR3 contains 9 residues. In germline, CDR1 is DFQATT, CDR2 SNEGSKA (reference sequence). The CDR3 sequence: CSARPPLHF. The CDR3 coding sequence is TGCAGTGCTCGGCCACCCCTCCACTTT.

The J gene is TRBJ2-5, the V gene TRBV7-6; the D is unclear. The V end lost 2 bases, the J end lost 8 bases, and 21 bases lay between the germline ends. This CDR3 comprises 16 residues. Germline V CDR1 and CDR2: SGHVS, FNYEAQ. DNA of the CDR3: TGTGCCAGCAGCTTAACCCCTACGGACCGACCCCCAACCCAGTACTTC. It translates to CASSLTPTDRPPTQYF.

The chain is built from TRBV7-3 and TRBJ2-7; D ambiguous. Trimming pared 2 bases from V and 3 bases from J, leaving 8 bases between. Looked up from germline, CDR1 is SGHTA and CDR2 is FQGTGA. CDR3 length: 13 residues. This CDR3 reads CASSLQSLYEQYF. DNA for the CDR3: TGTGCCAGCAGCTTACAGAGTCTCTACGAGCAGTACTTC.

This clonotype was counted only a few times. The chain uses TRBV15 and TRBJ2-2; D is uncertain. The CDR3 totals 14 residues. Germline loops: CDR1 LNHNV, CDR2 YYDKDF (reference sequence). The germline V and J ends were trimmed by 10 bases and 7 bases, with 19 bases remaining between them. Here the CDR3 DNA reads TGTGCCATCGGACGAAGGCAACGAGTCGGGGAGCTGTTTTTT. This gives the protein CAIGRRQRVGELFF.

Only a few counts were recorded for this clonotype. The chain combines TRBV18 with TRBJ1-1; D remains unclear. CDR1 and CDR2 from the germline V gene are KGHSH and LQKENI. There are 13 residues in the CDR3. V gave up 2 bases and J gave up 7 bases, with 11 bases separating them. The CDR3 region is CASSPRWQYEAFF. Here the CDR3 DNA reads TGTGCCAGCTCACCAAGGTGGCAGTATGAAGCTTTCTTT.

The chain recombines TRBV12-3 or TRBV12-4 with TRBJ1-4; D gene ambiguous. CDR3 size: 15 residues. The V end was cut by 2 bases, the J end by 3 bases, with 10 bases between. In nucleotides, the CDR3 is TGTGCCAGCAGTTTAAATTTCCAGTCTAATGAAAAACTGTTTTTT. Protein product: CASSLNFQSNEKLFF.

This rearrangement joins TRBV9 to TRBJ2-7, with D maybe TRBD1 (6 bases). Germline lookup yields CDR1 SGDLS and CDR2 YYNGEE. The CDR3 has 13 residues. V was cut by 3 bases and J by 7 bases, with 14 bases left in between. This CDR3 is CASSGQVPGEQYF. CDR3 DNA: TGTGCCAGCAGCGGACAGGTTCCCGGGGAGCAGTACTTC.

This clonotype was picked up many times. The rearrangement uses TRBV20-1 and TRBJ2-7, with 11 bases lining up with TRBD2. The V and J ends lost 3 bases and 4 bases, in that order; junction bases with no gene match: 5. The germline CDR1 and CDR2 sequences are DFQATT and SNEGSKA (reference sequence). This CDR3 contains 14 residues. CDR3 DNA sequence: TGCAGTGCTAGTTGGATAGCGGGAGGGTACGAGCAGTACTTC. Amino acids: CSASWIAGGYEQYF.

Ten or more counts support this clonotype. V is TRBV9 and J is TRBJ1-2, with D maybe TRBD1 (5 bases). The CDR3 is 15 residues long. Trimming removed 0 bases from V and 3 bases from J, with 12 bases in between. CDR1 SGDLS and CDR2 YYNGEE come from the germline V gene. The CDR3 is CASSVAQGADYGYTF. The CDR3, as DNA: TGTGCCAGCAGCGTAGCTCAAGGGGCGGACTATGGCTACACCTTC.

Many counts were recorded for this clonotype. The rearrangement links TRBV20-1 to TRBJ2-1; D may match TRBD1 or TRBD2 (5 bases each). Germline-derived CDR1 and CDR2 are DFQATT and SNEGSKA (reference sequence). V was trimmed by 3 bases and J by 5 bases, leaving 23 bases between them. This CDR3 has 17 amino acids. The CDR3 DNA is TGCAGTGCTAGTCCTATTGAGGGGAACTCCAAGAACAATGAGCAGTTCTTC. Translated, it gives CSASPIEGNSKNNEQFF.

This clonotype was observed a few times. The rearrangement links TRBV7-9 to TRBJ2-2; 8 positions agree with TRBD1. V trimming: 5 bases; J trimming: 7 bases; junction bases outside the gene matches: 9. Germline loops: CDR1 SEHNR, CDR2 FQNEAQ (reference sequence). The CDR3 has 15 amino acids. CDR3 sequence: CASSHRDRNYGELFF. CDR3 bases: TGTGCCAGCAGCCACCGGGACAGGAACTACGGGGAGCTGTTTTTT.

Ten or more counts support this clonotype. The CDR3 sequence is CASSKHDRSTYEQYF. The CDR3 DNA follows: TGTGCCAGCAGCAAACACGACAGGTCGACCTACGAGCAGTACTTC. The chain links TRBV5-4 to TRBJ2-7, with a weak D call TRBD1 (6 bases). The CDR3 spans 15 residues. The V end was cut by 4 bases, the J end by 2 bases, with 16 bases between. Germline V CDR1 and CDR2: SGHNT, YYREEE (reference sequence).

This sequence joins TRBV7-2 and TRBJ2-7, with D possibly being TRBD2 (5 bases). The CDR3 length is 13 residues. V gave up 6 bases and J gave up 5 bases, with 14 bases separating them. Germline lookup yields CDR1 SGHTA and CDR2 FQGNSA. In nucleotides, the CDR3 is TGTGCCAGCAGTCCAACTAGAACCCACGAGCAGTACTTC. It yields the protein CASSPTRTHEQYF.

This clonotype appeared many times. The chain employs TRBV20-1 and TRBJ1-1; possibly TRBD1 for D (5 bases). The germline V gene encodes CDR1 DFQATT and CDR2 SNEGSKA (reference sequence). V was pared by 1 base and J by 7 bases, with 10 bases between. The CDR3 extends over 12 amino acids. DNA of the CDR3: TGCAGTGCTAGAGGGGGGGAGCGTGAAGCTTTCTTT. Protein product: CSARGGEREAFF.

This clonotype was seen at least ten times. V usage is TRBV20-1 and J usage is TRBJ2-7; 7 nucleotides line up with TRBD2. This CDR3 is built from 16 residues. The germline CDR1 and CDR2 sequences are DFQATT and SNEGSKA (reference sequence). Trimming removed 6 bases from V and 1 base from J; junction bases left unmatched: 15. This chain's CDR3 is CSAFPLGRARSYEQYF. Here the CDR3 DNA reads TGCAGTGCCTTCCCTCTGGGGAGGGCCCGATCCTACGAGCAGTACTTC.

This clonotype was seen more than once but under ten times. The gene calls are TRBV29-1 and TRBJ1-3; D unresolved. Trimming pared 1 base from V and 4 bases from J, leaving 5 bases between. Germline values: CDR1 SQVTM, CDR2 ANQGSEA. The CDR3 covers 12 residues. The CDR3 sequence: CSVEGLGNTIYF. CDR3 coding DNA: TGCAGCGTTGAAGGGCTCGGAAACACCATATATTTT.

CDR3 DNA: TGTGCCACAAGGACAGGGGGCACAGAGACCCAGTACTTC. Its protein product is CATRTGGTETQYF. The rearrangement joins TRBV10-3 to TRBJ2-5, with TRBD1 matching 11 bases. The germline V gene encodes CDR1 ENHRY and CDR2 SYGVKD. The J segment lost 4 bases and the V segment lost 10 bases, leaving 5 bases of the junction unmatched. The CDR3 length is 13 residues.

In its sample, this clonotype was seen many times. V usage is TRBV11-2 and J usage is TRBJ1-1, with D possibly TRBD1 on 6 matching bases. V gave up 5 bases and J gave up 4 bases, with 11 bases separating them. Germline CDR1 is SGHAT and CDR2 is FQNNGV. The CDR3 covers 13 residues. The CDR3 reads CASSADRSTEAFF. For the CDR3, the DNA is TGTGCCAGCAGCGCCGACAGGTCCACTGAAGCTTTCTTT.

This clonotype was counted only a few times. The rearrangement links TRBV20-1 to TRBJ2-2, with unresolved D. V was cut by 6 bases and J by 9 bases, with 8 bases left in between. The CDR3 is 10 amino acids. Germline CDR1 reads DFQATT; CDR2 reads SNEGSKA (reference sequence). The CDR3 DNA follows: TGCAGTGCAAAGGAGCGGGAGCTGTTTTTT. This sequence encodes CSAKERELFF.

The sample holds a few counts of this clonotype. V gene TRBV2 combines with J gene TRBJ1-2; D possibly corresponds to TRBD1 (5 bases). CDR3 length: 17 amino acids. The V gene lost 8 bases and the J gene lost 1 base, with 23 bases spanning the gap. Germline lookup yields CDR1 SNHLY and CDR2 FYNNEI. Written as DNA, the CDR3 is TGTGCCAGCCCTCCGCTCAGCCGTCAACAGGTTAACTATGGCTACACCTTC. Its protein product is CASPPLSRQQVNYGYTF.

The V call is TRBV10-2, the J call TRBJ2-2; D assignment may be TRBD1 or TRBD2 (5 bases each). Trimming took off 8 bases at V and 4 bases at J, with 20 bases between the two ends. CDR3 size: 16 residues. Germline CDR1 WSHSY, CDR2 SAAADI. The CDR3 DNA reads as TGCGCCAGCCTCAAGTGGGACGAGAGCCTCACCGGGGAGCTGTTTTTT. Translating gives CASLKWDESLTGELFF.

The chain couples TRBV5-5 to TRBJ1-1, with D tentatively TRBD1 (5 bases). Trimming took off 0 bases at V and 1 base at J, with 10 bases between the two ends. In germline, CDR1 is SGHKS, CDR2 YYEKEE (reference sequence). The CDR3 consists of 15 residues. CDR3 DNA sequence: TGTGCCAGCAGCTTGGTACAGGTTGGGAACACTGAAGCTTTCTTT. Protein product: CASSLVQVGNTEAFF.

The chain carries TRBV19 and TRBJ2-2; 10 nucleotides line up with TRBD1. This CDR3 comprises 16 residues. Germline V gene data show CDR1 as LNHDA and CDR2 as SQIVND (reference sequence). J gave up 7 bases and V 6 bases, and 11 bases lay outside the gene matches. CDR3 in DNA: TGTGCCAGTAGCGTTGAACCGGGACAGGGGTTCGGGGAGCTGTTTTTT. Protein product: CASSVEPGQGFGELFF.

The sample holds many counts of this clonotype. The genes are TRBV5-1 and TRBJ1-2; 9 positions agree with TRBD1. The CDR3 length is 13 residues. CDR1 SGHRS and CDR2 YFSETQ come from the germline V gene. The V and J ends lost 4 bases and 8 bases, in that order; junction bases with no gene match: 6. CDR3 coding DNA: TGCGCCAGCAGCCCGACAGGGGGTAACGGCTACACCTTC. This translates into CASSPTGGNGYTF.